The clone carrying this TCR beta chain has ten or more counts. The source of the sample is a study of T cells in Graves' hyperthyroidism and ophthalmopathy. The source material, RNA transcripts, was used to amplify TCR beta CDR3 regions. RT-PCR in the first round (using the HTBI primer set) targeted the TCR CDR3. TCRdb re-called the multiplex PCR reads through MiXCR, storing one row per CDR3 protein. In the table there are hundreds of thousands of distinct CDR3 sequences, 38% of which are singletons. Source material for PBMCs was 10 ml fresh peripheral blood. Deletions cut 7 bases from V and 6 bases from J, with 15 bases between. Germline lookup yields CDR1 ENHRY and CDR2 SYGVKD. The CDR3 is 13 residues long.

This TCR came from a man between 18 and 35 years old with Graves' hyperthyroidism. This chain connects TRBV10-3 to TRBJ1-1; D might be TRBD1 (6 bases). Input material: blood. The CDR3 bases are TGTGCCATCATGACAGGCGTCGGCGCTGAAGCTTTCTTT. Translation: CAIMTGVGAEAFF.